A selection of T cell receptor beta chains follows, all from one sample in a study of blood T cell repertoires in COVID-19. TCRdb keeps only in-frame clones here, not all; method: immunoSEQ multiplex PCR. Of fewer than 150,000 clones listed, more than 75% are singletons. Source material: peripheral blood. The source is a woman in her forties with acute or convalescent COVID-19. CDR3s leave out the opening cysteine and the closing phenylalanine or tryptophan.

V gene	J gene	CDR3 protein
TRBV19	TRBJ1-2	ASSRTGTGPTNYGYT
TRBV2	TRBJ2-5	ASTGDSMETQY
TRBV6-5	TRBJ1-2	ASSIRRTGSGYT
TRBV2	TRBJ1-1	ASSRGKTEAF
TRBV6-6	TRBJ2-3	ASGKAGGPYTQY
TRBV6-5	TRBJ1-1	ASSYSGVGNTEAF
TRBV30	TRBJ1-5	AWAQGAGNQPQH
TRBV15	TRBJ2-3	ATSRGLSGGTDTQY
TRBV6-2/TRBV6-3	TRBJ1-5	ASSYSTVGNQPQH
TRBV24-1	TRBJ2-2	ATSDDRVATGELF
TRBV7-2	TRBJ2-7	ASSLSPLTSGTNQY
TRBV18	TRBJ2-6	ASSPSNGVGFRSGANVLT
TRBV28	TRBJ1-5	ASSPTGPYSNQPQH
TRBV5-4	TRBJ2-3	ASSLQVSTDTQY
TRBV7-2	TRBJ1-5	ASSLVQGADQPQH
TRBV28	TRBJ1-6	ASTTYGGNSPLH
TRBV5-1	TRBJ1-4	ASSLATGIEKLF
TRBV14	TRBJ2-3	ASSQDYGGGWNTDTQY
TRBV5-5	TRBJ2-1	ASSLPGGYNEQF
TRBV4-2	TRBJ1-1	ASSQGGQGRAF
TRBV12-3/TRBV12-4	TRBJ1-2	ASSLGTGYGYT
TRBV14	TRBJ2-2	ASGTSGNTGELF
TRBV12-3/TRBV12-4	TRBJ2-7	ASSFRDYEQY
TRBV5-1	TRBJ1-2	ASSLDTGAFNYGYT
TRBV4-2	TRBJ2-2	ASSQGTLRTGELF
TRBV7-9	TRBJ2-3	ASSWAFVSGGATDTQY
TRBV5-1	TRBJ2-2	ASSFGMGQDTGELF
TRBV7-8	TRBJ1-1	ASSFRLNTEAF
TRBV30	TRBJ1-4	AWTRQGGGEKLF
TRBV4-3	TRBJ1-6	ASSRGHRKDRSPLH
TRBV5-4	TRBJ1-1	ASSSRRGNTEAF
TRBV6-5	TRBJ1-2	ASLPRSSNYGYT
TRBV6-5	TRBJ2-7	ASSPNYEQY
TRBV11-2	TRBJ2-6	ASRHSGANVLT
TRBV14	TRBJ2-5	ASSQDPTFRETQY
TRBV6-1	TRBJ1-2	ASSASVGRGDYGYT
TRBV4-1	TRBJ1-5	ASSRGLGNQPQH
TRBV3-1/TRBV3-2	TRBJ1-2	ASSQTNAGYT
TRBV12-3/TRBV12-4	TRBJ2-7	ASSFGTPYEQY
TRBV9	TRBJ1-2	ASSVDTRNYGYT
TRBV5-4	TRBJ2-2	ASSLPGQLTGELF
TRBV5-8	TRBJ2-1	ASSLAIAGGPYNEQF
TRBV29-1	TRBJ2-2	SVEQGSSNTGELF
TRBV11-2	TRBJ2-7	ASSRSFSGGYEQY
TRBV6-6	TRBJ1-4	ASSPRVGSGEKLF
TRBV6-5	TRBJ2-1	ASSYSGLAKYNEQF
TRBV28	TRBJ1-1	ASSNIDTEAF
TRBV4-3	TRBJ1-6	ASSQGTGESPLH
TRBV7-9	TRBJ2-1	ASSVLTSGGPDEQF
TRBV5-4	TRBJ2-5	ASSLGGGEETQY